The 15 T cell receptor beta chains listed next were all sequenced from one sample in a study of human T cells and chemical hapten exposure. TCRdb analysed the RACE reads with MiXCR anew, one entry per CDR3 protein. The table shows hundreds of thousands of distinct CDR3 sequences, with over 6% occurring only once. Noted time point: patch test 2, 6 weeks after DPC sensitization. Stated treatment: therapeutic diphenylcyclopropenone sensitization with weekly scalp DPC. The specimen was whole blood, collected in connection with sensitization to the hapten diphenylcyclopropenone (DPC). The source of these receptors is a woman between 18 and 29 years old with alopecia areata. Some clones in this sample may be carry-over from other donors' samples.

This clonotype has just a few counts. The chain links TRBV6-5 to TRBJ2-4, with D unclear. Trimming shortened V by 0 bases and J by 0 bases, and 12 bases separated the two germline ends. Germline-derived CDR1 and CDR2 are MNHEY and SVGAGI. The CDR3 sequence is 17 residues long. CDR3 nucleotide sequence: TGTGCCAGCAGTTACTCGAGTCACCTCCTAGCCAAAAACATTCAGTACTTC. Its protein is CASSYSSHLLAKNIQYF.

In this sample, this clonotype turned up once. V is TRBV28 and J is TRBJ2-5, with 10 positions matching TRBD2. The CDR3 has 18 residues. V was clipped by 5 bases and J by 3 bases; unmatched bases: 15. CDR1 and CDR2 from the germline V gene are MDHEN and SYDVKM. The CDR3 nucleotides read TGTGCCAGCAGTGCTAGCTTTCTAGCGGGGGTGACAAAAGAGACCCAGTACTTC. Translating gives CASSASFLAGVTKETQYF.

The chain recombines TRBV6-2 or TRBV6-3 with TRBJ2-2; a weak D match, TRBD1 (6 bases). The V end lost 3 bases, the J end lost 3 bases, and 8 bases lay between the germline ends. In germline, CDR1 is MNHEY, CDR2 SVGEGT. CDR3 length: 14 amino acids. CDR3 nucleotide sequence: TGTGCCAGCAGTTATGCAGGGGACACCGGGGAGCTGTTTTTT. Translated, it gives CASSYAGDTGELFF.

The CDR3 sequence is CASSFRERADTQYF. As DNA, the CDR3 is TGTGCCAGCAGCTTCAGGGAGAGAGCAGATACGCAGTATTTT. The chain couples TRBV7-2 to TRBJ2-3; perhaps D is TRBD1 or TRBD2 (5 bases each). Trimming stripped 3 bases from V and 4 bases from J, with 11 bases between. The CDR3 is made up of 14 amino acids. Germline V CDR1 and CDR2: SGHTA, FQGNSA.

This clonotype was detected only a few times. This chain uses TRBV6-2 or TRBV6-3 with TRBJ1-5; D ambiguous. The CDR3 contains 14 residues. Germline-derived CDR1 and CDR2 are MNHEY and SVGEGT. Between the trimmed V and J ends, which lost 1 base and 6 bases, there was a span of 10 bases. The CDR3 reads CASSYWEDGQPQHF. The CDR3, as DNA: TGTGCCAGCAGTTACTGGGAGGATGGTCAGCCCCAGCATTTT.

This chain uses TRBV12-3 or TRBV12-4 with TRBJ2-4; 10 nucleotides line up with TRBD2. V shed 7 bases and J 8 bases; nucleotides not matched to a gene: 8. The CDR3 contains 14 residues. In DNA form, the CDR3 reads TGTGCCAGCACCCGAGCGGGGGGGTTGGACATTCAGTACTTC. Translated: CASTRAGGLDIQYF.

This clonotype was seen ten or more times. V and J are TRBV12-3 or TRBV12-4 and TRBJ2-7; TRBD2 aligns across 7 bases. Losses at the gene ends were 3 bases for V and 3 bases for J; bases not matched to a gene: 5. CDR3 size: 14 residues. CDR3 nucleotide sequence: TGTGCCAGCAGTTTGGGCGGGGGTAGCTACGAGCAGTACTTC. It is translated as CASSLGGGSYEQYF.

There are a few counts of this clonotype. The chain is built from TRBV7-2 and TRBJ2-3, with D perhaps matching TRBD2 (5 bases). Trimming took off 4 bases at V and 1 base at J, with 15 bases between the two ends. The CDR3 is 16 residues long. Germline V gene sequence: CDR1 SGHTA, CDR2 FQGNSA. The DNA for the CDR3 is TGTGCCAGCAGCTACTCCGACGGGAAACGCACAGATACGCAGTATTTT. Translated: CASSYSDGKRTDTQYF.

This clonotype has more than one count but fewer than ten. The V gene is TRBV6-1, the J gene TRBJ2-1; 10 positions agree with TRBD2. This CDR3 comprises 16 residues. Germline loops: CDR1 MNHNS, CDR2 SASEGT. Unmatched junction bases numbered 14, after V lost 5 bases and J lost 10 bases. The CDR3 protein is CASSSRWASGGPEQFF. The CDR3 region has the DNA TGTGCCAGCAGTTCCAGATGGGCTAGCGGGGGTCCGGAGCAGTTCTTC.

The gene calls are TRBV18 and TRBJ1-5; D unresolved. The V gene lost 4 bases and the J gene lost 3 bases, with 7 bases spanning the gap. The CDR3 contains 13 residues. Germline V gives CDR1 KGHSH, CDR2 LQKENI. CDR3: CASSRGFNQPQHF. In DNA form, the CDR3 reads TGTGCCAGCTCACGGGGTTTCAATCAGCCCCAGCATTTT.

The J gene is TRBJ2-3, the V gene TRBV20-1, with D perhaps TRBD1 or TRBD2 (5 bases each). Deletions cut 5 bases from V and 5 bases from J, with 23 bases between. CDR3 length equals 16 residues. Germline V CDR1 and CDR2: DFQATT, SNEGSKA (reference sequence). Written as DNA, the CDR3 is TGCAGTGCTCCACAGTACGAGGGGCCCCCAGGAGATACGCAGTATTTT. Amino acid sequence: CSAPQYEGPPGDTQYF.

This clonotype was recorded a few times. The chain couples TRBV12-3 or TRBV12-4 to TRBJ1-5; 11 nucleotides match TRBD1. The junction had 7 bases not matched to a gene; V was cut back by 8 bases and J by 1 base. This CDR3 comprises 16 residues. The CDR3 region has the DNA TGTGCCAGCGGACCTGGACAGGGGGCAAGCAATCAGCCCCAGCATTTT. Protein product: CASGPGQGASNQPQHF.

The rearrangement joins TRBV10-3 to TRBJ1-2; 9 bases line up with TRBD1. Germline values: CDR1 ENHRY, CDR2 SYGVKD. V was clipped by 3 bases and J by 9 bases; unmatched bases: 5. The CDR3 runs 13 residues. The CDR3 loop reads CAISEFDRGSYTF. Written as DNA, the CDR3 is TGTGCCATCAGTGAATTTGACAGGGGGAGCTACACCTTC.

The table lists this clonotype with many counts. V gene TRBV4-3 combines with J gene TRBJ2-5, with 7 bases aligning to TRBD2. This CDR3 region has 17 residues. The V gene's germline CDR1 is LGHNA and CDR2 YSLEER. V shed 0 bases, J shed 1 base, and the junction held 8 bases outside the gene matches. The CDR3 DNA sequence: TGCGCCAGCAGCCAAGATCTCCAGGGCGGGGGCCAAGAGACCCAGTACTTC. Residues: CASSQDLQGGGQETQYF.

This clonotype was counted ten times or more. This chain's CDR3 is CASSYSSFRRGLHQPQHF. In DNA, the CDR3 is TGTGCCAGCAGTTACTCGTCATTTCGTAGAGGTCTTCATCAGCCCCAGCATTTT. V and J are TRBV6-2 or TRBV6-3 and TRBJ1-5; D ambiguous. The CDR3 length is 18 residues. From germline, CDR1 is MNHEY and CDR2 SVGEGT. Trimming cost V 0 bases and J 5 bases, with 20 bases left between them.